This T cell receptor beta chain stems from a study of blood T cell repertoires in COVID-19. About the research overall: Acute-phase and convalescent COVID-19 samples originated in the United States, Italy and Spain. PBMCs, B-cell-depleted T cells, or T cells were the source of the cDNA or gDNA that made up the material.

Authors' analysis steps: Estimated nucleated cell counts came from reference gene primer amplification. Assay: immunoSEQ multiplex PCR; the TCRdb copy retains only in-frame clones and omits some. V, J and clone size derive from that table, while D and trimming were established from the DNA sequence. The table has around 260,000 clones, about 89% seen once; the top ten hold about 9.2%. From germline, CDR1 is LGHNA and CDR2 YNFKEQ. CDR3 length equals 17 residues. The V and J ends lost 1 base and 3 bases, in that order; junction bases with no gene match: 11. This clone came up a few times. The source is a man aged 40-49 years who had recovered from COVID-19. V usage is TRBV4-2 and J usage is TRBJ2-7; 8 positions match TRBD2. The specimen sequenced was peripheral blood. The CDR3 here is CASSQVTSGGSFYEQYF. In nucleotides, the CDR3 is TGTGCCAGCAGCCAAGTAACTAGCGGAGGTTCTTTCTACGAGCAGTACTTC.